The sequence of this T cell receptor (beta chain) was determined in a study of T cells in Graves' hyperthyroidism and ophthalmopathy. The sample holds many counts of this clonotype. RNA transcripts provided the source from which TCR beta CDR3 regions were amplified. RT-PCR in the first round (using the HTBI primer set) targeted the TCR CDR3. TCRdb re-called the multiplex PCR reads through MiXCR, storing one row per CDR3 protein. The repertoire holds about 740,000 distinct CDR3 sequences, about 14% seen once, with roughly a tenth in the top ten. Input material: blood. The clonotype was recovered from a woman between 18 and 30 years old with Graves' hyperthyroidism.

The CDR3 DNA reads TGTGCCAGCAAGGCTAGCCACTACGAGCAGTACTTC. It is translated as CASKASHYEQYF. The rearrangement links TRBV28 to TRBJ2-7; a weak D match, TRBD2 (5 bases). The germline gives CDR1 MDHEN, CDR2 SYDVKM. This CDR3 region has 12 residues. V lost 7 bases and J lost 3, with 10 bases in between.